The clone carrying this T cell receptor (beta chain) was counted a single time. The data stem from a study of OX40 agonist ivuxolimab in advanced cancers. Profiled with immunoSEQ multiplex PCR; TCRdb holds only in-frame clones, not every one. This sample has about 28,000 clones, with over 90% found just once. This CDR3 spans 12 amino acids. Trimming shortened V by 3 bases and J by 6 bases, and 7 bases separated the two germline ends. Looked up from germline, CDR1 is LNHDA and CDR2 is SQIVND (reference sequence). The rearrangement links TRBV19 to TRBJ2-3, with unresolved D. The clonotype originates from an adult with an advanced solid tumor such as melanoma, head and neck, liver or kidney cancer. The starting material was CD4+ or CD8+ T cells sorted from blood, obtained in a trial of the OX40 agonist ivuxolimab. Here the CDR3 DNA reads TGTGCCAGTAGTATTCTCGGTGATACGCAGTATTTT. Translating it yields CASSILGDTQYF.